These T cell receptor beta chains were read from a single sample in a study of blood T cell repertoires in COVID-19. Sequencing was performed with immunoSEQ multiplex PCR; in TCRdb, only in-frame clones are kept and a portion is missing. The sample consists of around 250,000 clones, about 83% of them appearing once. Sequencing was carried out using peripheral blood. The receptors shown here come from a woman in her forties who had recovered from COVID-19. Both conserved end residues are part of each CDR3. Each record gives: D gene, clone size, J gene, V gene, CDR3 DNA, CDR3 protein. D genes are given only for firm matches. For some rows the clone size is stated as once, few or many, or as a class when expanded; others skip it.

d_call: TRBD1; clone_size: -; j_call: TRBJ2-5; v_call: TRBV5-1; cdr3_nt: TGCGCCAGCAGCTTCACAGGGGATGAGACCCAGTACTTC; cdr3_aa: CASSFTGDETQYF
d_call: -; clone_size: -; j_call: TRBJ1-3; v_call: TRBV2; cdr3_nt: TGTGCCAGCAGTGTTCGGGGGGCGAGTGGAAACACCATATATTTT; cdr3_aa: CASSVRGASGNTIYF
d_call: -; clone_size: -; j_call: TRBJ2-7; v_call: TRBV29-1; cdr3_nt: TGCAGCGCCTACGCGGCGGGGGCCTCCTACGAGCAGTACTTC; cdr3_aa: CSAYAAGASYEQYF
d_call: -; clone_size: -; j_call: TRBJ1-2; v_call: TRBV30; cdr3_nt: TGTGCCTGGAGTATCACAGGGATATACTATGGCTACACCTTC; cdr3_aa: CAWSITGIYYGYTF
d_call: -; clone_size: once; j_call: TRBJ2-7; v_call: TRBV5-1; cdr3_nt: TGCGCCAGCAGCTTTAACGGACGGGAGAACGAGCAGTACTTC; cdr3_aa: CASSFNGRENEQYF
d_call: -; clone_size: once; j_call: TRBJ1-1; v_call: TRBV18; cdr3_nt: TGTGCCAGCTCACCACGGGGGGGCACTGAAGCTTTCTTT; cdr3_aa: CASSPRGGTEAFF
d_call: -; clone_size: -; j_call: TRBJ2-7; v_call: TRBV11-3; cdr3_nt: TGTGCCAGCAGCTTAGATGGGAGCAGCCCCTCCTACGAGCAGTACTTC; cdr3_aa: CASSLDGSSPSYEQYF
d_call: TRBD2; clone_size: once; j_call: TRBJ2-1; v_call: TRBV24-1; cdr3_nt: TGTGCCACCAGTGATGGCGGGGGGATGTGGGGCAATGAGCAGTTCTTC; cdr3_aa: CATSDGGGMWGNEQFF
d_call: TRBD2; clone_size: -; j_call: TRBJ2-1; v_call: TRBV3-1/TRBV3-2; cdr3_nt: TGTGCCAGCAGCCAAACAGCGGGGGGCCACAATGAGCAGTTCTTC; cdr3_aa: CASSQTAGGHNEQFF
d_call: TRBD1; clone_size: -; j_call: TRBJ2-3; v_call: TRBV2; cdr3_nt: TGTGCCAGCAGTCCGGGACAGGGTGTCCCAGATACGCAGTATTTT; cdr3_aa: CASSPGQGVPDTQYF
d_call: TRBD1; clone_size: -; j_call: TRBJ1-5; v_call: TRBV3-1/TRBV3-2; cdr3_nt: TGTGCCAGCAGCCAAGGACAGGGGGCACCCAATCAGCCCCAGCATTTT; cdr3_aa: CASSQGQGAPNQPQHF
d_call: -; clone_size: -; j_call: TRBJ2-4; v_call: TRBV2; cdr3_nt: TGTGCCAGCAGAACTGGAGGGACCAATAACATTCAGTACTTC; cdr3_aa: CASRTGGTNNIQYF
d_call: TRBD1; clone_size: few; j_call: TRBJ2-3; v_call: TRBV6-5; cdr3_nt: TGTGCCAGCAAAAGGACAGGGAGCACAGATACGCAGTATTTT; cdr3_aa: CASKRTGSTDTQYF
d_call: TRBD1; clone_size: -; j_call: TRBJ2-3; v_call: TRBV24-1; cdr3_nt: TGTGCCACCAGTGATACCGTGGGACAGGTCGTCTCTCATACGCAGTATTTT; cdr3_aa: CATSDTVGQVVSHTQYF
d_call: -; clone_size: -; j_call: TRBJ1-4; v_call: TRBV2; cdr3_nt: TGTGCCAGCACTGAAACAGGGTATGGTGAAAAACTGTTTTTT; cdr3_aa: CASTETGYGEKLFF
d_call: -; clone_size: -; j_call: TRBJ1-3; v_call: TRBV9; cdr3_nt: TGTGCCAGCAGCGTCCAGGGGCAAGGAAACACCATATATTTT; cdr3_aa: CASSVQGQGNTIYF
d_call: -; clone_size: -; j_call: TRBJ1-2; v_call: TRBV27; cdr3_nt: TGTGCCAGCTGGGACTGGGTAGGCTACACCTTC; cdr3_aa: CASWDWVGYTF
d_call: -; clone_size: -; j_call: TRBJ2-5; v_call: TRBV11-3; cdr3_nt: TGTGCCAGCAGCTTGAACAGGGTCCAAGAGACCCAGTACTTC; cdr3_aa: CASSLNRVQETQYF
d_call: TRBD1; clone_size: -; j_call: TRBJ2-7; v_call: TRBV6-5; cdr3_nt: TGTGCCAGCAGTTACGGACAGGCCTCCTCCTACGAGCAGTACTTC; cdr3_aa: CASSYGQASSYEQYF
d_call: -; clone_size: -; j_call: TRBJ2-5; v_call: TRBV5-5; cdr3_nt: TGTGCCAGCAGCTTGTCACCAGGCCAAGAGACCCAGTACTTC; cdr3_aa: CASSLSPGQETQYF
d_call: -; clone_size: -; j_call: TRBJ1-1; v_call: TRBV7-9; cdr3_nt: TGTGCCAGCAGCTTAGCCAACAGGGTGAACACTGAAGCTTTCTTT; cdr3_aa: CASSLANRVNTEAFF
d_call: -; clone_size: -; j_call: TRBJ1-2; v_call: TRBV3-1/TRBV3-2; cdr3_nt: TGTGCCAGCCGGTCGGAGGGGCTAAACTATGGCTACACCTTC; cdr3_aa: CASRSEGLNYGYTF
d_call: -; clone_size: -; j_call: TRBJ1-2; v_call: TRBV28; cdr3_nt: TGTGCCAGCAGTCAAAGAACAGGGTTTGGCTATGGCTACACCTTC; cdr3_aa: CASSQRTGFGYGYTF
d_call: TRBD2; clone_size: -; j_call: TRBJ2-1; v_call: TRBV11-3; cdr3_nt: TGTGCCAGCAGCCCTTTCCGGACTAGCGGGGGCCCCTCCTACAATGAGCAGTTCTTC; cdr3_aa: CASSPFRTSGGPSYNEQFF
d_call: -; clone_size: -; j_call: TRBJ1-6; v_call: TRBV5-6; cdr3_nt: TGTGCCAGCAGCGACACGAGCTCCTATAATTCACCCCTCCACTTT; cdr3_aa: CASSDTSSYNSPLHF